This entry features one TCR beta chain sequence. Antigen unknown. The source of the sample is a study of T-cell reconstitution after alpha-beta-depleted transplantation in children. Researchers prepared the TCRbeta library using unique molecular identifiers, the study reports. TCRdb used MiXCR to reprocess the PCR reads, holding one entry per CDR3 protein. The sample yields 750,000 to 950,000 distinct CDR3 sequences, about 15% seen once. Study-wide points: Among T cells one year after transplant, newly produced cells accounted for most counts and diversity. Surviving recipient T cells and thymic progenitors underlay high day-60 TCRbeta diversity in some patients. In patients about two months after transplant, alpha-beta T cells reportedly arose from several hundred expanded graft clones.

Trimming removed 3 bases from V and 3 bases from J, with 7 bases in between. Germline lookup yields CDR1 KGHDR and CDR2 SFDVKD. The CDR3 contains 13 residues. The J gene is TRBJ1-2, the V gene TRBV24-1, with D maybe TRBD1 (6 bases). Material: PBMCs, mostly from graft donor cells, obtained 360 days after TCRalphabeta/CD19-depleted stem cell transplant. This TCR was recovered from a male patient between 10 and 17 years old who had a stem cell transplant for acute lymphoblastic leukemia, so the T cells may come from the graft donor. The CDR3: CATSDEGDYGYTF. The CDR3 DNA follows: TGTGCCACCAGTGATGAGGGGGACTATGGCTACACCTTC.